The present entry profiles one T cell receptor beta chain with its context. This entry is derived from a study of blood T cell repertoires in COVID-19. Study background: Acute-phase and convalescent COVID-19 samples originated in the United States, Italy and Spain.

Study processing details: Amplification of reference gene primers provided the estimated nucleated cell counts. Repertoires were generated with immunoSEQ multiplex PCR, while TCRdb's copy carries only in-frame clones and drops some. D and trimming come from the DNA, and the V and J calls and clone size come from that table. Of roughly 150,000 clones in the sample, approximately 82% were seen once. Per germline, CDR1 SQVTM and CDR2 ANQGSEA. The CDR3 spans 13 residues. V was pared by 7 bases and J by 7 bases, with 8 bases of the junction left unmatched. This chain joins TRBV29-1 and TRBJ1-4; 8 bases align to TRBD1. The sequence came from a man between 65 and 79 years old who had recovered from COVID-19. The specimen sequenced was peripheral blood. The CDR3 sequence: CSGQGAKGEKLFF. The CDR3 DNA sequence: TGCAGCGGCCAGGGGGCGAAAGGTGAAAAACTGTTTTTT.